This entry lists 32 T cell receptor beta chains sequenced from one sample in a study of beta chain features in type 1 diabetes. Reverse transcribing all isolated RNA meant expressed TCRB transcripts were sequenced. Profiled with immunoSEQ multiplex PCR; TCRdb holds only in-frame clones, not every one. The sample carries 300,000 or so clones, less than 9.5% recorded once. Sequenced material: central memory CD4+ T cells from blood. These receptors all come from a woman between 18 and 29 years old in good health.

J is TRBJ1-2 and V is TRBV20-1; D gene uncertain. This CDR3 is built from 11 residues. Germline lookup yields CDR1 DFQATT and CDR2 SNEGSKA (reference sequence). V was trimmed by 3 bases and J by 5 bases, leaving 7 bases between them. CDR3 sequence: CSASRLYGYTF. The CDR3, as DNA: TGCAGTGCTAGTCGACTATATGGCTACACCTTC.

In nucleotides, the CDR3 is TGCGCCAGCAGCTTGTTTGGGACAAACTACGAGCAGTACTTC. As protein: CASSLFGTNYEQYF. V usage is TRBV5-1 and J usage is TRBJ2-7; TRBD1 might be the D (6 bases). The germline CDR1 and CDR2 sequences are SGHRS and YFSETQ. Trimming removed 1 base from V and 3 bases from J, with 11 bases in between. CDR3 length equals 14 residues.

This clone was counted only a few times. The chain couples TRBV11-2 to TRBJ2-5; no clear D. V was shortened by 2 bases and J by 2 bases, with 3 bases between the two germline ends. There are 12 residues in the CDR3. CDR1 and CDR2 from the germline V gene are SGHAT and FQNNGV. DNA for the CDR3: TGTGCCAGCAGCTTACAGCAAGAGACCCAGTACTTC. Protein product: CASSLQQETQYF.

This clone has only a few counts. The V gene is TRBV27, the J gene TRBJ2-7; 13 bases align to TRBD2. With V trimmed by 3 bases and J by 0 bases, 11 bases remained unmatched. In germline, CDR1 is MNHEY, CDR2 SMNVEV (reference sequence). The CDR3 extends over 19 amino acids. The chain's CDR3 is CASSFRRTSGSASSYEQYF. The CDR3 nucleotides read TGTGCCAGCAGTTTCCGAAGGACTAGCGGGAGCGCCAGCTCCTACGAGCAGTACTTC.

There are a few counts of this clone. The chain couples TRBV28 to TRBJ1-4; no firm D call. The CDR3 length is 13 residues. With 3 bases removed from V and 7 bases from J, the gap between germline ends came to 9 bases. Germline V gene lookup returns CDR1 MDHEN and CDR2 SYDVKM. CDR3 DNA sequence: TGTGCCAGCAGTTTTGTCCTTATTGAAAAACTGTTTTTT. Translating gives CASSFVLIEKLFF.

This clone showed up many times. This sequence joins TRBV10-3 and TRBJ2-5; possibly TRBD2 for D (5 bases). Germline V gene sequence: CDR1 ENHRY, CDR2 SYGVKD. The CDR3 is 12 amino acids. V was shortened by 7 bases and J by 5 bases, with 11 bases between the two germline ends. The CDR3 protein is CAIMSPGETQYF. As DNA, the CDR3 is TGTGCCATCATGTCTCCGGGGGAGACCCAGTACTTC.

This clone was recorded a few times. This sequence joins TRBV5-4 and TRBJ2-7; 10 bases are shared with TRBD1. The ends lost 4 bases at V and 7 bases at J; junction bases unmatched: 5. The CDR3 is made up of 13 amino acids. CDR1 SGHNT and CDR2 YYREEE come from the germline V gene (reference sequence). CDR3 DNA sequence: TGTGCCAGCAGCCCAGACAGGGGGCTTGAGCAGTACTTC. This encodes CASSPDRGLEQYF.

The chain carries TRBV7-3 and TRBJ2-3; possibly TRBD1 or TRBD2 for D (5 bases each). Looked up from germline, CDR1 is SGHTA and CDR2 is FQGTGA. The CDR3 consists of 18 residues. V shed 1 base and J shed 1 base, with 18 bases lying between them. The CDR3 DNA reads TGTGCCAGCAGCTTAAATCCCCTCGTCGGGGCGGGCACAGATACGCAGTATTTT. It codes for CASSLNPLVGAGTDTQYF.

This chain connects TRBV7-2 to TRBJ2-1, with 9 bases that match TRBD2. The CDR3 extends over 15 amino acids. V dropped 1 base and J dropped 5; count of bases not matched to a gene: 3. The germline V gene encodes CDR1 SGHTA and CDR2 FQGNSA. CDR3 protein: CASSLGLADNNEQFF. The CDR3 DNA is TGTGCCAGCAGCTTAGGACTAGCGGACAACAATGAGCAGTTCTTC.

This clone was counted only a few times. This sequence joins TRBV5-4 and TRBJ2-5; 7 bases map to TRBD2. The CDR3 length is 14 residues. Germline CDR1 and CDR2: SGHNT and YYREEE (reference sequence). Trimming took 3 bases from V and 3 from J; bases not matched to a gene: 5. DNA of the CDR3: TGTGCCAGCAGCTCCGGGGGGACTGAAGAGACCCAGTACTTC. Amino acids: CASSSGGTEETQYF.

A few counts support this clone. The V call is TRBV28, the J call TRBJ1-1, with D perhaps TRBD1 (6 bases). Trimming took 7 bases from V and 1 from J, leaving 10 bases between them. The CDR3 is made up of 13 amino acids. CDR1 MDHEN and CDR2 SYDVKM come from the germline V gene. This CDR3 reads CASTQQGNTEAFF. The CDR3 region has the DNA TGTGCCAGCACCCAACAGGGGAACACTGAAGCTTTCTTT.

This rearrangement joins TRBV5-4 to TRBJ2-3; D is possibly TRBD2 (7 bases). This CDR3 contains 16 residues. CDR1 and CDR2 (germline): SGHNT, YYREEE (reference sequence). With 4 bases removed from V and 5 bases from J, the gap between germline ends came to 20 bases. The CDR3 protein is CASSGVGGRVGDTQYF. The CDR3 bases are TGTGCCAGCAGCGGTGTGGGGGGGCGAGTCGGAGATACGCAGTATTTT.

This clone was counted between two and nine times. V gene TRBV15 combines with J gene TRBJ1-3, with a possible D match to TRBD1 (6 bases). The germline V and J ends were trimmed by 5 bases and 0 bases, with 11 bases remaining between them. Germline loops: CDR1 LNHNV, CDR2 YYDKDF (reference sequence). The CDR3 is made up of 15 amino acids. The CDR3 bases are TGTGCCACCAGCCTACAGGGCGTCTCTGGAAACACCATATATTTT. Translating gives CATSLQGVSGNTIYF. Filled out from reference TRBV15 and TRBJ1-3, the complete variable domain reads DAMVIQNPRYQVTQFGKPVTLSCSQTLNHNVMYWYQQKSSQAPKLLFHYYDKDFNNEADTPDNFQSRRPNTSFCFLDIRSPGLGDTAMYLCATSLQGVSGNTIYFGEGSWLTVV.

The sample holds a few counts of this clone. CDR3 nucleotide sequence: TGTGCCAGCTCACCCTTCCCCGCAGGTGAAGCTTTCTTT. Translating it yields CASSPFPAGEAFF. The V call is TRBV18, the J call TRBJ1-1; no clear D gene. The CDR3 contains 13 residues. CDR1 is KGHSH and CDR2 is LQKENI in the germline V gene. V shed 3 bases and J shed 7 bases, with 12 bases lying between them.

The rearrangement links TRBV28 to TRBJ2-3; TRBD1 agrees at 7 bases. J was trimmed by 0 bases and V by 6 bases; bases with no gene match: 3. The CDR3 covers 14 residues. Germline loops: CDR1 MDHEN, CDR2 SYDVKM. The CDR3 nucleotides are TGTGCCAGCAGGGGACAGATCAGCACAGATACGCAGTATTTT. Translating gives CASRGQISTDTQYF.

As to this clone: This same CDR3 is encoded by further DNA sequences in the sample. The chain couples TRBV7-9 to TRBJ2-7; D is unresolved. Germline values: CDR1 SEHNR, CDR2 FQNEAQ (reference sequence). With 1 base removed from V and 4 bases from J, the gap between germline ends came to 5 bases. This CDR3 contains 12 residues. CDR3 in amino acids: CASSLDLYEQYF. The CDR3 coding sequence is TGTGCCAGCAGCTTAGACTTATACGAGCAGTACTTC.

The V gene is TRBV4-2, the J gene TRBJ2-7, with D perhaps matching TRBD2 (6 bases). Trimming took 4 bases from V and 2 from J, leaving 18 bases between them. The CDR3 has 16 residues. The germline V gene encodes CDR1 LGHNA and CDR2 YNFKEQ. CDR3: CASSLEYSGFPYEQYF. In nucleotides, the CDR3 is TGTGCCAGCAGCCTTGAGTATAGCGGTTTTCCCTACGAGCAGTACTTC.

This clone turned up a few times. This chain connects TRBV6-6 to TRBJ2-7; the D call may be TRBD1 or TRBD2 (5 bases each). Trimming cost V 3 bases and J 2 bases, with 14 bases left between them. Germline V gene lookup returns CDR1 MNHNY and CDR2 SVGAGI (reference sequence). This CDR3 is built from 15 residues. CDR3 DNA sequence: TGTGCCAGCAGTTATGAGTGGGGGACCACCTACGAGCAGTACTTC. Translated: CASSYEWGTTYEQYF.

This clone was detected only a few times. Other DNA sequences in the same sample also yield this CDR3. The genes are TRBV28 and TRBJ2-5; no definite D call. CDR1 and CDR2 from the germline V gene are MDHEN and SYDVKM. V dropped 2 bases and J dropped 5 bases, with 9 bases sitting between them. This CDR3 region has 13 residues. The CDR3 is CASSLGGGETQYF. Here the CDR3 DNA reads TGTGCCAGCAGTTTAGGTGGTGGTGAGACCCAGTACTTC. Complete variable domain (other parts from reference TRBV28 and TRBJ2-5): DVKVTQSSRYLVKRTGEKVFLECVQDMDHENMFWYRQDPGLGLRLIYFSYDVKMKEKGDIPEGYSVSREKKERFSLILESASTNQTSMYLCASSLGGGETQYFGPGTRLLVL.

The V gene is TRBV7-3, the J gene TRBJ2-1, with a possible D match to TRBD2 (5 bases). The germline V and J ends were trimmed by 3 bases and 7 bases, with 13 bases remaining between them. From germline, CDR1 is SGHTA and CDR2 FQGTGA. The CDR3 runs to 14 residues. CDR3 sequence reads: CASSFSPRANEQFF. The CDR3 DNA reads TGTGCCAGCAGCTTCTCGCCGAGGGCTAATGAGCAGTTCTTC.

The sample holds a few counts of this clone. The CDR3, as DNA: TGCGCCAGCAGCTTGGATGTTAGCTCCTACAATGAGCAGTTCTTC. It yields the protein CASSLDVSSYNEQFF. V is TRBV5-1 and J is TRBJ2-1; D is uncertain. Germline V CDR1 and CDR2: SGHRS, YFSETQ. There are 15 residues in the CDR3. Trimming took off 0 bases at V and 0 bases at J, with 7 bases between the two ends.

This clone was seen repeatedly, ten times or more. This sequence joins TRBV7-2 and TRBJ2-1; the D call may be TRBD1 or TRBD2 (5 bases each). Per germline, CDR1 SGHTA and CDR2 FQGNSA. Trimming removed 1 base at V and 10 bases at J, with 14 bases between. The CDR3 sequence is 14 residues long. CDR3 nucleotides: TGTGCCAGCAGCTTAGGGCGGGCCCGGGGCGAGCAGTTCTTC. Protein product: CASSLGRARGEQFF.

This clone was observed a handful of times. This CDR3 is CASSVRIGNTIYF. CDR3 nucleotide sequence: TGTGCCAGCAGCGTCCGGATTGGAAACACCATATATTTT. V is TRBV9 and J is TRBJ1-3, with D unclear. Trimming removed 2 bases from V and 3 bases from J, with 6 bases in between. Per the germline V gene, CDR1 is SGDLS and CDR2 is YYNGEE. This CDR3 is 13 amino acids long. The variable domain in full, completed from reference TRBV9 and TRBJ1-3, reads DSGVTQTPKHLITATGQRVTLRCSPRSGDLSVYWYQQSLDQGLQFLIQYYNGEERAKGNILERFSAQQFPDLHSELNLSSLELGDSALYFCASSVRIGNTIYFGEGSWLTVV.

This rearrangement joins TRBV15 to TRBJ1-5; D is undetermined. The germline V gene has CDR1 LNHNV and CDR2 YYDKDF (reference sequence). The CDR3 spans 15 residues. V was shortened by 3 bases and J by 2 bases, with 11 bases between the two germline ends. The CDR3: CATSSSRVGNQPQHF. The CDR3 nucleotides read TGTGCCACCAGCAGTTCCAGAGTCGGCAATCAGCCCCAGCATTTT.

V gene TRBV4-2 combines with J gene TRBJ2-1; D might be TRBD1 or TRBD2, each matching 5 bases. This CDR3 is built from 16 residues. CDR1 is LGHNA and CDR2 is YNFKEQ in the germline V gene. V was shortened by 2 bases and J by 5 bases, with 16 bases between the two germline ends. The CDR3: CASSQLGTWRDNEQFF. In nucleotides, the CDR3 is TGTGCCAGCAGCCAACTCGGGACCTGGCGCGACAATGAGCAGTTCTTC.

This clone was seen many times. Other DNA sequences of this sample code for an identical CDR3. This chain links TRBV15 with TRBJ2-7; D not resolved. Germline V gene data show CDR1 as LNHNV and CDR2 as YYDKDF (reference sequence). Trimming left V 0 bases short and J 3 bases short, with 6 bases between. The CDR3 has 13 amino acids. The CDR3: CATSRDLGYEQYF. CDR3 sequence (DNA): TGTGCCACCAGCAGAGATTTGGGCTACGAGCAGTACTTC.

J is TRBJ1-1 and V is TRBV21-1. TRBV21-1 is annotated as a pseudogene. The CDR3 is 13 residues long. In nucleotides, the CDR3 is TGTGCCAGCAGCAAAGGGACTCCCCTAGAAGCTTTCTTT. It codes for CASSKGTPLEAFF.

This clone was detected a few times. The chain couples TRBV9 to TRBJ2-1; D is unclear. The V end was cut by 0 bases, the J end by 5 bases, with 15 bases between. This CDR3 comprises 16 residues. The V gene's germline CDR1 is SGDLS and CDR2 YYNGEE. The CDR3 region is CASSVGVTDGHNEQFF. The DNA of the CDR3 is TGTGCCAGCAGCGTAGGAGTCACAGACGGACACAATGAGCAGTTCTTC.

This clone came up a few times. This CDR3 is CASSLATKGASTRTDTQYF. The CDR3 region has the DNA TGTGCCAGCAGCTTAGCGACAAAGGGGGCGAGTACCCGCACAGATACGCAGTATTTT. The chain employs TRBV7-8 and TRBJ2-3; 7 bases agree with TRBD1. The V gene end was trimmed by 0 bases and the J gene end by 1 base; junction bases not matched to a gene: 13. Germline lookup yields CDR1 SGHVS and CDR2 FQNEAQ. The CDR3 totals 19 residues. The entire variable domain, with the rest obtained from reference TRBV7-8 and TRBJ2-3, is as follows: GAGVSQSPRYKVAKRGQDVALRCDPISGHVSLFWYQQALGQGPEFLTYFQNEAQLDKSGLPSDRFFAERPEGSVSTLKIQRTQQEDSAVYLCASSLATKGASTRTDTQYFGPGTRLTVL.

This clone showed up just a few times. This chain uses TRBV7-9 with TRBJ2-6, with unresolved D. Trimming left V 3 bases short and J 6 bases short, with 9 bases between. This CDR3 region has 14 residues. The germline gives CDR1 SEHNR, CDR2 FQNEAQ (reference sequence). CDR3 amino acids: CASSFRPEANVLTF. CDR3 nucleotides: TGTGCCAGCAGCTTCCGTCCAGAGGCCAACGTCCTGACTTTC.

The V gene is TRBV6-1, the J gene TRBJ2-7; D unresolved. V was trimmed by 2 bases and J by 4 bases, leaving 6 bases between them. The CDR3 loop spans 12 amino acids. The germline CDR1 and CDR2 sequences are MNHNS and SASEGT. The CDR3 region is CASSETYYEQYF. CDR3 DNA sequence: TGTGCCAGCAGTGAAACCTATTACGAGCAGTACTTC.

The V call is TRBV5-6, the J call TRBJ2-3; D call uncertain. From germline, CDR1 is SGHDT and CDR2 YYEEEE. There are 16 residues in the CDR3. Deletions cut 1 base from V and 4 bases from J, with 16 bases between. CDR3 in DNA: TGTGCCAGCAGCTTGTATCGACCGGCCCCCCCAGATACGCAGTATTTT. It translates to CASSLYRPAPPDTQYF.